This TCR beta chain is from a study of metastatic and nonmetastatic thyroid tumors. CDR1 is SGHAT, CDR2 FQDESV, per germline (reference sequence). This CDR3 spans 18 amino acids. MiXCR reprocessed the PCR reads for TCRdb. The sample has about 16,000 clones, approximately 24% seen once. Remarks on this clone: Germline and junction disagree at one end, which may indicate a read error.

Every patient underwent thyroid surgery untreated. This clonotype originated in a male donor with papillary thyroid cancer or a benign thyroid nodule (not recorded which). Some clones in this sample may be carry-over from other donors' samples. The sample comprised tumor tissue. V usage is TRBV11-1 and J usage is TRBJ2-3; TRBD2 might be the D (6 bases). CDR3 bases: TGTGCCAGCAGCTCCCCACGTGACGGGGGATTTATTGCAGATGCGCAGTACTTT. It encodes CASSSPRDGGFIADAQYF.